This T cell receptor beta chain stems from a study of T cell responses to AZD1222 COVID-19 vaccine. This CDR3 is built from 12 residues. V was clipped by 2 bases and J by 7 bases, with 6 bases between them. The germline V gene has CDR1 LNHDA and CDR2 SQIVND (reference sequence). Some clones are missing from TCRdb's copy, which holds only in-frame ones; the method was immunoSEQ multiplex PCR. The sample holds about 140,000 clones, 85% to 90% seen once. The V and J genes are TRBV19 and TRBJ2-1, with D possibly being TRBD1 (5 bases). This TCR derives from an adult in good health. Material: peripheral blood, obtained on day 0 of AZD1222 vaccination. The DNA for the CDR3 is TGTGCCAGTAGTATACAGGGAAATGAGCAGTTCTTC. This encodes CASSIQGNEQFF.